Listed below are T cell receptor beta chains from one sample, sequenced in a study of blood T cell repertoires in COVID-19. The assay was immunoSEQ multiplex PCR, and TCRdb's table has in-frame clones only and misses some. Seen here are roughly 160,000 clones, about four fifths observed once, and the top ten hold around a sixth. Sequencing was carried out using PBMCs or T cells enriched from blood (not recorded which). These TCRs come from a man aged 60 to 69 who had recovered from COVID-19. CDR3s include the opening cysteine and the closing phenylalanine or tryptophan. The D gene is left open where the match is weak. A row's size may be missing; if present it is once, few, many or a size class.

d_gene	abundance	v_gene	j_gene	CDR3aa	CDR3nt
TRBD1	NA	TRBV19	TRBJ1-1	CASSVGTGGFNTEAFF	TGTGCCAGTAGTGTAGGGACAGGGGGATTCAACACTGAAGCTTTCTTT
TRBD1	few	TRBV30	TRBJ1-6	CAWSSRGINSPLHF	TGTGCCTGGAGTTCCAGGGGGATCAATTCACCCCTCCACTTT
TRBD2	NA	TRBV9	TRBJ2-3	CASSDPSPGRTTSGRDTQYF	TGTGCCAGCAGCGACCCATCCCCGGGACGGACGACTAGCGGGAGAGATACGCAGTATTTT
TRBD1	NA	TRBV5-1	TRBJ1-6	CASSLAGQGRSPLHF	TGCGCCAGCAGCTTGGCGGGACAGGGTCGTTCACCCCTCCACTTT
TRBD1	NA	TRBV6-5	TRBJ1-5	CASSVRTGSNQPQHF	TGTGCCAGCAGCGTAAGGACAGGAAGCAATCAGCCCCAGCATTTT
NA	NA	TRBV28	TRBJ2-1	CANPRECAYNEQFF	TGTGCCAACCCTCGGGAGTGCGCCTACAATGAGCAGTTCTTC
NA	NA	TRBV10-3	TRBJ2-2	CAITTRDITGELFF	TGTGCCATCACTACCCGGGACATTACCGGGGAGCTGTTTTTT
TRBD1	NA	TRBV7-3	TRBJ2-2	CASSPSRGLPGELFF	TGTGCCAGCAGCCCCTCCAGGGGGCTCCCCGGGGAGCTGTTTTTT
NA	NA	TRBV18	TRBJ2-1	CASSPGLANEQFF	TGTGCCAGCTCACCGGGACTTGCCAATGAGCAGTTCTTC
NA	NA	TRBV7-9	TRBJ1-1	CASSPFGTYTEAFF	TGTGCCAGCAGCCCTTTCGGGACATACACTGAAGCTTTCTTT
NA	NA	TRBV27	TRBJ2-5	CASSLGGSQETQYF	TGTGCCAGCAGTTTAGGAGGGAGCCAAGAGACCCAGTACTTC
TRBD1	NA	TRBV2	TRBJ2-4	CASSDRSGGPKNIQYF	TGTGCCAGCAGTGACCGGTCAGGGGGACCCAAAAACATTCAGTACTTC
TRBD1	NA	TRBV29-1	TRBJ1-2	CSVKQGADNYGYTF	TGCAGCGTCAAACAGGGGGCTGATAACTATGGCTACACCTTC
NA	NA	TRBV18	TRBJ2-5	CASSPVPGQETQYF	TGTGCCAGCTCACCAGTTCCAGGGCAAGAGACCCAGTACTTC
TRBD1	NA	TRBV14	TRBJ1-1	CASSRVTGGYVMNTEAFF	TGTGCCAGCAGCCGAGTGACAGGGGGCTATGTAATGAACACTGAAGCTTTCTTT